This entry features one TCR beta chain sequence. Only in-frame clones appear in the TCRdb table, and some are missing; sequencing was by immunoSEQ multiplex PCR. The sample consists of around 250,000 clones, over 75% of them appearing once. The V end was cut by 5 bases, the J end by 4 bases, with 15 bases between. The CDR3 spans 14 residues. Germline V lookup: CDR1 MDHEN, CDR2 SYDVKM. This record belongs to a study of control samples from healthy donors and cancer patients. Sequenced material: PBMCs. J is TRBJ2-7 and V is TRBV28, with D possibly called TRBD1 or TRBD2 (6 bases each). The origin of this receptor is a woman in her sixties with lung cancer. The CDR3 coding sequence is TGTGCCAGCAGTCCGATGGGGGGCGGTTACGAGCAGTACTTC. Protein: CASSPMGGGYEQYF.